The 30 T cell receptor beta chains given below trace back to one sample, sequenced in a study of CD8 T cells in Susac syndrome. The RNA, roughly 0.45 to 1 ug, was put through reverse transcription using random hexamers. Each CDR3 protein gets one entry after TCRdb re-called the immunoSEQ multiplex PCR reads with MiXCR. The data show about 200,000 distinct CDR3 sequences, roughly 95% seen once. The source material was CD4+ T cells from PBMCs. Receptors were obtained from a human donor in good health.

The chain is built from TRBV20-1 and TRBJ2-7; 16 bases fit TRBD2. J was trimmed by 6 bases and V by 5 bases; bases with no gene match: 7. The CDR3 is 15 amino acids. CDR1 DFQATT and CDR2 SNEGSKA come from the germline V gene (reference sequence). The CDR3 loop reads CSAVPGTSGRVEQYV. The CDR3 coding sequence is TGCAGTGCTGTCCCCGGGACTAGCGGGAGGGTCGAGCAGTACGTC.

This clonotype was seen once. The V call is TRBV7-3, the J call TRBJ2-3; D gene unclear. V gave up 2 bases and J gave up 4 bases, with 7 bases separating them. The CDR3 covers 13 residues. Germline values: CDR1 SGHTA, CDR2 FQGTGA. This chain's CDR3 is CASSLDRADTQYF. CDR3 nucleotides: TGTGCCAGCAGCTTAGATCGCGCAGATACGCAGTATTTT.

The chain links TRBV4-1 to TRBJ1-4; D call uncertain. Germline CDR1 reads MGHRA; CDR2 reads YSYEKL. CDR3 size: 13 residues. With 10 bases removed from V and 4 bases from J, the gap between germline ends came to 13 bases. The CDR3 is CATKDGLNEKLFF. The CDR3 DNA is TGCGCCACCAAGGACGGCCTTAATGAAAAACTGTTTTTT.

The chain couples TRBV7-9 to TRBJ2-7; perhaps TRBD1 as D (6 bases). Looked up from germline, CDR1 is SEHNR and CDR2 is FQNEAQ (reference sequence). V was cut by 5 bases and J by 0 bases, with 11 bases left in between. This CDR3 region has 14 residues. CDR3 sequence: CASSRDISSYEQYF. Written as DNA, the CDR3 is TGTGCCAGCAGCCGGGACATTAGCTCCTACGAGCAGTACTTC.

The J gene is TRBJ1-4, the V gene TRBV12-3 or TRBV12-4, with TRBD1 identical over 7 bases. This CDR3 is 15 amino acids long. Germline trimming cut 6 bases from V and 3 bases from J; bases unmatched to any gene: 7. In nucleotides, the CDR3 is TGTGCCAGCAGCTCCTCGACAGGGCCTAATGAAAAACTGTTTTTT. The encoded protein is CASSSSTGPNEKLFF.

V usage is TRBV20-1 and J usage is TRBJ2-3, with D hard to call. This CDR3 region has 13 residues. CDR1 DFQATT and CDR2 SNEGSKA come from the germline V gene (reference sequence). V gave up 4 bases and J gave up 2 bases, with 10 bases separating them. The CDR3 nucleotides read TGCAGTGCTATCTCCGCGATCACAGATACGCAGTATTTT. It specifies CSAISAITDTQYF.

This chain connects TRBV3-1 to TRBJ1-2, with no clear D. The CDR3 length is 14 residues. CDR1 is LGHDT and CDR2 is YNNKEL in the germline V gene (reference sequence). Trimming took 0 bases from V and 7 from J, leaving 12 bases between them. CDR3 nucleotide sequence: TGTGCCAGCAGCCAAGAGGAGGGAACGAGTGGCTACACCTTC. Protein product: CASSQEEGTSGYTF.

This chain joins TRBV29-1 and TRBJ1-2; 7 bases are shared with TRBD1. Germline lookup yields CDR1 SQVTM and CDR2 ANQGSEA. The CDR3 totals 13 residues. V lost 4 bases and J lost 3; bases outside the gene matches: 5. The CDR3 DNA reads TGCAGCGTTGGGGCAGGGGGGGACTATGGCTACACCTTC. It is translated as CSVGAGGDYGYTF.

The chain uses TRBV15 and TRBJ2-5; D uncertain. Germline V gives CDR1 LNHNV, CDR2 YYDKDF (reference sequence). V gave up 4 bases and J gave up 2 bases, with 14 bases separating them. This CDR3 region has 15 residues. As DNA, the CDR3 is TGTGCCACCAGCACCCGACTGGCGGAGCAAGAGACCCAGTACTTC. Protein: CATSTRLAEQETQYF. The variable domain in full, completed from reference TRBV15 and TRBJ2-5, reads DAMVIQNPRYQVTQFGKPVTLSCSQTLNHNVMYWYQQKSSQAPKLLFHYYDKDFNNEADTPDNFQSRRPNTSFCFLDIRSPGLGDTAMYLCATSTRLAEQETQYFGPGTRLLVL.

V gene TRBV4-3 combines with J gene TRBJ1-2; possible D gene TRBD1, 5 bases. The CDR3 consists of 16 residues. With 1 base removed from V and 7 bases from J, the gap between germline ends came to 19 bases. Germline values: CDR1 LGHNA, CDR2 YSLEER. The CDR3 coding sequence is TGCGCCAGCAGCCAAGTAAGACCGCGGCAGGGATCTGGCTACACCTTC. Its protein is CASSQVRPRQGSGYTF.

As DNA, the CDR3 is TGTGCCAGCTCAGCCGGACAGCTGAACACTGAAGCTTTCTTT. Translated: CASSAGQLNTEAFF. The rearrangement uses TRBV18 and TRBJ1-1; D perhaps matches TRBD1 (6 bases). Trimming cost V 5 bases and J 0 bases, with 10 bases left between them. The length of the CDR3 is 14 residues. Germline CDR1 and CDR2: KGHSH and LQKENI.

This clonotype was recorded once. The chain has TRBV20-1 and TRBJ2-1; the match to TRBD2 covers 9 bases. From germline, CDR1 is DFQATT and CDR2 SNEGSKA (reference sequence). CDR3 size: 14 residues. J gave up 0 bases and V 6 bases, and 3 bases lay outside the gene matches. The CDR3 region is CSARAGGSYNEQFF. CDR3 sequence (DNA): TGCAGTGCGCGAGCGGGAGGCTCCTACAATGAGCAGTTCTTC.

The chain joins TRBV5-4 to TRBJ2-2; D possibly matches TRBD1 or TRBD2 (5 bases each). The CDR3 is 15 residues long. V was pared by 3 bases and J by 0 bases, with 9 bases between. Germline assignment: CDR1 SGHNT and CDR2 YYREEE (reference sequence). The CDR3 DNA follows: TGTGCCAGCAGCTGGGGGACCGCGAACACCGGGGAGCTGTTTTTT. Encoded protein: CASSWGTANTGELFF.

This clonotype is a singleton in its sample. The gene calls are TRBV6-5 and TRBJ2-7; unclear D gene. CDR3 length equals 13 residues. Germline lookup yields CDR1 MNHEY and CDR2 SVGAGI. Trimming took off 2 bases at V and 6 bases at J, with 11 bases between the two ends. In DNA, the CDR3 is TGTGCCAGCAGTTACCGTCTGGGCCGCGAGCAGTACGTC. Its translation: CASSYRLGREQYV.

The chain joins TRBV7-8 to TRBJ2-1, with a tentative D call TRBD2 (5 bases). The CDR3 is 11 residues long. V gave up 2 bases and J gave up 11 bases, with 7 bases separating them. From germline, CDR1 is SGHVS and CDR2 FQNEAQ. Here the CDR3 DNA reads TGTGCCAGCAGCTTAACGGGGAAGCAGTTCTTC. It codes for CASSLTGKQFF.

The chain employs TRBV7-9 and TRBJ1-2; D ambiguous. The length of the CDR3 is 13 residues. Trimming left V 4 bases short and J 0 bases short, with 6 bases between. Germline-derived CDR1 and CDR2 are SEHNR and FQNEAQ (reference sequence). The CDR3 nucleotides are TGTGCCAGCAGCTCGCGATCTAACTATGGCTACACCTTC. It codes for CASSSRSNYGYTF.

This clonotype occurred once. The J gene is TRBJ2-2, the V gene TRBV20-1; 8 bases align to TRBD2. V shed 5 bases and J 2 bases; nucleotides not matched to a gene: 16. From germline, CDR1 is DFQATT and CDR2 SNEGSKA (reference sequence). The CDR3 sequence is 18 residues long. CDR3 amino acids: CSAPSGGRASLNTGELFF. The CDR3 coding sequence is TGCAGTGCTCCCTCGGGAGGGAGGGCTAGTCTAAACACCGGGGAGCTGTTTTTT.

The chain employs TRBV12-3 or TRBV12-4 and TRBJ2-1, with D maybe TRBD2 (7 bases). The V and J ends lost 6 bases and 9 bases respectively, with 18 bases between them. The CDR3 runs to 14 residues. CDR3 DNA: TGTGCCAGCAGCCGTAGAGGGGGGGACGCTGAGCAGTTCTTC. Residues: CASSRRGGDAEQFF.

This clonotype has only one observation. In DNA, the CDR3 is TGCGCCAGCAGCCAAGATCGAACTAGCGTCGCAGATACGCAGTATTTT. Translation: CASSQDRTSVADTQYF. The chain combines TRBV4-1 with TRBJ2-3; 7 bases are shared with TRBD2. CDR3 length equals 16 residues. Germline trimming cut 0 bases from V and 4 bases from J; bases unmatched to any gene: 7. Germline values: CDR1 MGHRA, CDR2 YSYEKL.

CDR3 sequence: CASSESRQVNTGELFF. Written as DNA, the CDR3 is TGTGCCAGCAGTGAATCCCGCCAGGTTAACACCGGGGAGCTGTTTTTT. This chain uses TRBV2 with TRBJ2-2; D unclear. CDR1 SNHLY and CDR2 FYNNEI come from the germline V gene. Trimming pared 2 bases from V and 2 bases from J, leaving 12 bases between. This CDR3 comprises 16 residues.

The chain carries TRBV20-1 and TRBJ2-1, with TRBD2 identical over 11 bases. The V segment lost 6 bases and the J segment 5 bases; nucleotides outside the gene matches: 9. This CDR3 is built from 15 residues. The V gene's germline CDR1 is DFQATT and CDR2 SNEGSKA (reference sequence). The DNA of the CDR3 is TGCAGTGCCCTCGCCCTAGCGGGAGGCCACAATGAGCAGTTCTTC. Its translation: CSALALAGGHNEQFF.

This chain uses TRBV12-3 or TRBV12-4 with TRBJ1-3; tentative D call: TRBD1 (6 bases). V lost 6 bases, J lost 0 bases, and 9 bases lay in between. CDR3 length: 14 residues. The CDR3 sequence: CASRRDTSGNTIYF. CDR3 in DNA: TGTGCCAGCAGAAGGGACACCTCTGGAAACACCATATATTTT.

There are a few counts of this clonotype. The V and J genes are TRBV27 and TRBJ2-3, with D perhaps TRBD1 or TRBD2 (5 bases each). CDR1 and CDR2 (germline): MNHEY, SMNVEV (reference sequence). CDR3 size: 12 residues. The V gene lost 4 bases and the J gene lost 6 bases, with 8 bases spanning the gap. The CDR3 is CASSSEGDTQYF. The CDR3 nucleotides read TGTGCCAGCAGTTCAGAGGGGGATACGCAGTATTTT.

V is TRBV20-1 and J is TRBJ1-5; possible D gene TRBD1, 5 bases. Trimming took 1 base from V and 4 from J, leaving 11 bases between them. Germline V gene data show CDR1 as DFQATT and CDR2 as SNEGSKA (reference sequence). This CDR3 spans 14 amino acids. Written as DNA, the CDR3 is TGCAGTGCTAGAGGGACACGTGATAATCAGCCCCAGCATTTT. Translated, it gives CSARGTRDNQPQHF.

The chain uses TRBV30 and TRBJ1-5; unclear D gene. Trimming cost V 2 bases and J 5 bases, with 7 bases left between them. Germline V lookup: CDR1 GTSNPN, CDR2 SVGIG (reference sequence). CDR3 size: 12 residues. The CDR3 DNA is TGTGCCTGGAGTTCCCGCCATCAGCCCCAGCATTTT. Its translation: CAWSSRHQPQHF.

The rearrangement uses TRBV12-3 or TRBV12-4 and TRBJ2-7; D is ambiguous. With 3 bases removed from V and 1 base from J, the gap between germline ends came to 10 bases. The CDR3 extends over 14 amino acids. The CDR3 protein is CASSFSLGSYEQYF. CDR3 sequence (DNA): TGTGCCAGCAGTTTTTCGCTCGGATCCTACGAGCAGTACTTC.

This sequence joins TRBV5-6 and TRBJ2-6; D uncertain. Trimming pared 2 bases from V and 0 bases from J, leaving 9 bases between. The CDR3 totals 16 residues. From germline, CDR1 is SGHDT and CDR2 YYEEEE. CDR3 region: CASSFQHHSGANVLTF. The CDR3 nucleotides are TGTGCCAGCAGCTTCCAACATCACTCTGGGGCCAACGTCCTGACTTTC. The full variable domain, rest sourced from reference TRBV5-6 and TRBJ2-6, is DAGVTQSPTHLIKTRGQQVTLRCSPKSGHDTVSWYQQALGQGPQFIFQYYEEEERQRGNFPDRFSGHQFPNYSSELNVNALLLGDSALYLCASSFQHHSGANVLTFGAGSRLTVL.

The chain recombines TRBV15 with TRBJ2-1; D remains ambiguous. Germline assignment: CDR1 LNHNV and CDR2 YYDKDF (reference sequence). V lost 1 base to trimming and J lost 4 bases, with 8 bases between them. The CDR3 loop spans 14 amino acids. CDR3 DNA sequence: TGTGCCACCAGCAGAGCTTCCAGTTACAATGAGCAGTTCTTC. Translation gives CATSRASSYNEQFF.

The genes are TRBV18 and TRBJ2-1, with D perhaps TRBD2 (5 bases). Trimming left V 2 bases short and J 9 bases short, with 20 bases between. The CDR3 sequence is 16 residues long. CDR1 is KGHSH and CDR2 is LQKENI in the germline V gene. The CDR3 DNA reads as TGTGCCAGCTCACCAGGCTTGCGGACGACGGGGAGTGAGCAGTTCTTC. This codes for CASSPGLRTTGSEQFF.

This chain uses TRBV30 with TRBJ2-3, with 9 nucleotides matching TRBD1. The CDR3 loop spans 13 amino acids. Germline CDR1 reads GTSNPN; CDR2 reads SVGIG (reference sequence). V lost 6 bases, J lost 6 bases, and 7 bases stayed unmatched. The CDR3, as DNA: TGTGCCTGTAAAACGACAGGGGGTGATACGCAGTATTTT. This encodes CACKTTGGDTQYF.